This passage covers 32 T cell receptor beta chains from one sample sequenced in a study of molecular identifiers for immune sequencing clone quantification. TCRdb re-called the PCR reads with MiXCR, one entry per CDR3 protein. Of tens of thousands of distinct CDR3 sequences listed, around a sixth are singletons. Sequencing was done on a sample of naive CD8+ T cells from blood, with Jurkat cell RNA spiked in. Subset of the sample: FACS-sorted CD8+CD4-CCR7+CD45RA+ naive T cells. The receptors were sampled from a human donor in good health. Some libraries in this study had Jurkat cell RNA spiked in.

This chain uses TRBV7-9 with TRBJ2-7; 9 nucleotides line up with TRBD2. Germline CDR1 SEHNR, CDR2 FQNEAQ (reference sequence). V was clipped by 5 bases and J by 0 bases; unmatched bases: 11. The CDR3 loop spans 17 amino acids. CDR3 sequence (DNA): TGTGCCAGCAGCCTGGTCGGCGCGGGAGGGAGCTCCTACGAGCAGTACTTC. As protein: CASSLVGAGGSSYEQYF.

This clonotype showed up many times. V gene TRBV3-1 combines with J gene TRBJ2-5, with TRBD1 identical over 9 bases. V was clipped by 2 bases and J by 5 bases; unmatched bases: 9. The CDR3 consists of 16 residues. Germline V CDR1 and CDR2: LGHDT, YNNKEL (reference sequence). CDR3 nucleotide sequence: TGTGCCAGCAGCCAAATCCGGGACAGGGTAAAGGAGACCCAGTACTTC. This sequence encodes CASSQIRDRVKETQYF.

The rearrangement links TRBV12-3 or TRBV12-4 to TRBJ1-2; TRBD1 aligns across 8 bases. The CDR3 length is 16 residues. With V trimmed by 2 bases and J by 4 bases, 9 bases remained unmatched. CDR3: CASSLTSTGGGYGYTF. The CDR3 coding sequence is TGTGCCAGCAGTTTAACGAGTACAGGGGGAGGCTATGGCTACACCTTC.

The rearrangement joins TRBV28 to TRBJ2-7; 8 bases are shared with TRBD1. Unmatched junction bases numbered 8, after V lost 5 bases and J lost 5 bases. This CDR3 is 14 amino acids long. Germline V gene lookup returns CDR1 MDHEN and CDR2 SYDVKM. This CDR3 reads CASSPRTGQDEQYF. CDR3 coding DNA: TGTGCCAGCAGTCCTAGGACGGGACAGGACGAGCAGTACTTC.

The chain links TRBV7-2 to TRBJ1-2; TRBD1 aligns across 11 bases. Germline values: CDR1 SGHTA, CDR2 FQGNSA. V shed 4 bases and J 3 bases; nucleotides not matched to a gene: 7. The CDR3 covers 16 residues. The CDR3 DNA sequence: TGTGCCAGCAGCTCCGACGGACAGGGGGCCTACTATGGCTACACCTTC. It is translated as CASSSDGQGAYYGYTF.

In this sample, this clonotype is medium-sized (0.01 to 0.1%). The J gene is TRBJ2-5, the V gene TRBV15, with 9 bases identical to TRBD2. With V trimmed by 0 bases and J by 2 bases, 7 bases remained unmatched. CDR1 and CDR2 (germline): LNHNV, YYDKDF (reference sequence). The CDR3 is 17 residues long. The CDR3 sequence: CATSRDPGLARQETQYF. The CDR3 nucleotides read TGTGCCACCAGCAGAGATCCCGGACTAGCGAGACAAGAGACCCAGTACTTC.

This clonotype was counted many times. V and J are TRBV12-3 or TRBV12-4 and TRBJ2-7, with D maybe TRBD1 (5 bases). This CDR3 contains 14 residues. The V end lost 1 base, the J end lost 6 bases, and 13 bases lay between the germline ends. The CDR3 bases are TGTGCCAGCAGTTTAGGGCTCCTGGGGCCCGAGCAGTACTTC. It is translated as CASSLGLLGPEQYF.

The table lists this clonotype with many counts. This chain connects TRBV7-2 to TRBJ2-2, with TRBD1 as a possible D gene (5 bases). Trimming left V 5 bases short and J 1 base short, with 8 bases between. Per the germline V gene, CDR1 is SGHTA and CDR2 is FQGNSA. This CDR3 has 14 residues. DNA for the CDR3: TGTGCCAGCAGCACAGGTCTGAACACCGGGGAGCTGTTTTTT. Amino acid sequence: CASSTGLNTGELFF.

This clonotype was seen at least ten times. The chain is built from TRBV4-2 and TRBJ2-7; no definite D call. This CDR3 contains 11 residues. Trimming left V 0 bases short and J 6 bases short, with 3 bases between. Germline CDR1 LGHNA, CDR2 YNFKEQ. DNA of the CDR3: TGTGCCAGCAGCCAAGATCGCGAGCAGTACTTC. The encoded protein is CASSQDREQYF.

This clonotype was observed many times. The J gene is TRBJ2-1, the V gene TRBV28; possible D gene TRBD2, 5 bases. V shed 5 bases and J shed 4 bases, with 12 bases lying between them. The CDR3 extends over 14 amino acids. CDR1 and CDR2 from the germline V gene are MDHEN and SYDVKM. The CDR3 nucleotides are TGTGCCAGCAGTAGCGGACCTACATACAATGAGCAGTTCTTC. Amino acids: CASSSGPTYNEQFF. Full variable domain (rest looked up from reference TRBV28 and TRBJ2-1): DVKVTQSSRYLVKRTGEKVFLECVQDMDHENMFWYRQDPGLGLRLIYFSYDVKMKEKGDIPEGYSVSREKKERFSLILESASTNQTSMYLCASSSGPTYNEQFFGPGTRLTVL.

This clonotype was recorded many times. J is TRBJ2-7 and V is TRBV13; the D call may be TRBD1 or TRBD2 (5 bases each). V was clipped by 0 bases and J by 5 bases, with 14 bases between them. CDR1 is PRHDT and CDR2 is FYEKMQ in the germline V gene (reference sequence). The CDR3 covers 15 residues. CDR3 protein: CASSLGPGPKDEQYF. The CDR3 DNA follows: TGTGCCAGCAGCTTAGGCCCGGGACCTAAGGACGAGCAGTACTTC.

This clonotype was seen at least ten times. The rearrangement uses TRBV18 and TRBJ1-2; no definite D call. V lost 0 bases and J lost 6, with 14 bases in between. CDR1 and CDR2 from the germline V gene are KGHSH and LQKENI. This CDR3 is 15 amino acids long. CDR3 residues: CASSPPGRHSHGYTF. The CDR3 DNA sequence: TGTGCCAGCTCACCACCAGGACGGCATTCTCATGGCTACACCTTC.

The CDR3, as DNA: TGTGCCACCAGCAGACTAGATGGGAGCACTGAAGCTTTCTTT. Translating gives CATSRLDGSTEAFF. The chain has TRBV15 and TRBJ1-1; D is undetermined. The V end lost 2 bases, the J end lost 4 bases, and 11 bases lay between the germline ends. CDR3 length: 14 residues. CDR1 LNHNV and CDR2 YYDKDF come from the germline V gene (reference sequence).

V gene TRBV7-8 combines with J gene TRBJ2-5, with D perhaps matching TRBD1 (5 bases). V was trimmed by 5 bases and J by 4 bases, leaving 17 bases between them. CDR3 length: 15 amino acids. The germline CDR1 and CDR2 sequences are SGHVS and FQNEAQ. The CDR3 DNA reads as TGTGCCAGCAGCACGGAGACAAGGGGTTTAGAGACCCAGTACTTC. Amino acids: CASSTETRGLETQYF.

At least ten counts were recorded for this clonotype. In nucleotides, the CDR3 is TGCAGTGCTCCCGACAGGGACTCCTACAATGAGCAGTTCTTC. Amino acids: CSAPDRDSYNEQFF. V gene TRBV20-1 combines with J gene TRBJ2-1; 7 nucleotides match TRBD1. Germline V gene data show CDR1 as DFQATT and CDR2 as SNEGSKA (reference sequence). V trimming: 5 bases; J trimming: 0 bases; junction bases outside the gene matches: 4. CDR3 length: 14 residues.

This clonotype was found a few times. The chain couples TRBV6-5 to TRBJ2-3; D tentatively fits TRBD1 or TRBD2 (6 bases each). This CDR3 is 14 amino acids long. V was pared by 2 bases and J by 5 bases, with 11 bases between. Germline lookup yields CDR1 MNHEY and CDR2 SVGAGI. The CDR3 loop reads CASSYSGGGDTQYF. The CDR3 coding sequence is TGTGCCAGCAGTTACAGTGGAGGGGGAGATACGCAGTATTTT.

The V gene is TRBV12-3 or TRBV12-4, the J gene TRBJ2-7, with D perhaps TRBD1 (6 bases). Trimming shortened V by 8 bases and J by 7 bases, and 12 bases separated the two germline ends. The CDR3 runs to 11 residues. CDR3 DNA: TGTGCCAGCGGTACAGGGCGGGAGCAGTACTTC. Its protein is CASGTGREQYF.

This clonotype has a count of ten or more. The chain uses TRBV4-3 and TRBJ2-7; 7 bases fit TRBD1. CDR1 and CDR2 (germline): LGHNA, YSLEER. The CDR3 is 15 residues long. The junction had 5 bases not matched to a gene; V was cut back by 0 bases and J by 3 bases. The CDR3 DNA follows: TGCGCCAGCAGCCAAGATGGGGCAGGGGGCTACGAGCAGTACTTC. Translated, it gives CASSQDGAGGYEQYF.

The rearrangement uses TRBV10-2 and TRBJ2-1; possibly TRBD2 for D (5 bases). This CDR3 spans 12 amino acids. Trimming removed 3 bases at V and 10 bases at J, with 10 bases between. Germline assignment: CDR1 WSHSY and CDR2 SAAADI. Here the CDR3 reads CASSDPSREQFF. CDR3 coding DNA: TGCGCCAGCAGTGACCCTAGCCGAGAGCAGTTCTTC.

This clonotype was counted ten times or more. The CDR3 here is CASSFGTGLYEQYF. DNA for the CDR3: TGTGCCAGCAGCTTCGGGACAGGCCTTTACGAGCAGTACTTC. The V gene is TRBV13, the J gene TRBJ2-7; 8 nucleotides line up with TRBD1. Germline trimming cut 3 bases from V and 4 bases from J; bases unmatched to any gene: 5. Germline CDR1 and CDR2: PRHDT and FYEKMQ (reference sequence). The CDR3 extends over 14 amino acids.

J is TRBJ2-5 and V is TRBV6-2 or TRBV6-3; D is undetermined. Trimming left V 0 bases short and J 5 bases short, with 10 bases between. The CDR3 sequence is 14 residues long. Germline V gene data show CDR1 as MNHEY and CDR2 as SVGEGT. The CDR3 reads CASSYSISGETQYF. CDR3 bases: TGTGCCAGCAGTTACTCGATATCCGGTGAGACCCAGTACTTC.

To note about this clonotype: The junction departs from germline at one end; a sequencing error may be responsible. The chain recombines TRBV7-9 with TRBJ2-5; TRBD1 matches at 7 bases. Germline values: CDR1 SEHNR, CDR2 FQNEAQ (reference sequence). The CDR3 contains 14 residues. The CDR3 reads CANSLAGGRETQYF. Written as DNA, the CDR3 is TGTGCCAACAGCTTAGCAGGGGGTAGAGAGACCCAGTACTTC.

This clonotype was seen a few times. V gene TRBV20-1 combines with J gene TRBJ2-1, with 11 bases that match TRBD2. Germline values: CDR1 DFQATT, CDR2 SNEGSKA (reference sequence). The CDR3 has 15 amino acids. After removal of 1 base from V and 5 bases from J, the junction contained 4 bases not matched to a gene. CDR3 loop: CSARVGTSGHNEQFF. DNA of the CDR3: TGCAGTGCTAGAGTCGGGACTAGCGGCCACAATGAGCAGTTCTTC.

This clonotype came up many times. As DNA, the CDR3 is TGTGCCAGCAACTCCGGACGGCCCACAGATACGCAGTATTTT. Translated: CASNSGRPTDTQYF. The chain is built from TRBV7-9 and TRBJ2-3; D remains unclear. Trimming removed 7 bases from V and 2 bases from J, with 13 bases in between. In germline, CDR1 is SEHNR, CDR2 FQNEAQ (reference sequence). The CDR3 length is 14 residues.

The CDR3 sequence is CSVEDPGETYEQYF. The CDR3 DNA follows: TGCAGCGTTGAAGACCCAGGGGAGACCTACGAGCAGTACTTC. The V gene is TRBV29-1, the J gene TRBJ2-7, with D perhaps matching TRBD1 (6 bases). CDR3 length: 14 residues. Germline V lookup: CDR1 SQVTM, CDR2 ANQGSEA. The V end was cut by 0 bases, the J end by 2 bases, with 11 bases between.

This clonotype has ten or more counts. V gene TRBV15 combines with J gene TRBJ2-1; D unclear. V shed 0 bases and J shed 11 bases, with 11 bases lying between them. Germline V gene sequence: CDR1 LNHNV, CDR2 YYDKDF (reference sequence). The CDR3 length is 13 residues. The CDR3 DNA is TGTGCCACCAGCAGAGATAGGGCGGTCCAGCAGTTCTTC. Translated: CATSRDRAVQQFF.

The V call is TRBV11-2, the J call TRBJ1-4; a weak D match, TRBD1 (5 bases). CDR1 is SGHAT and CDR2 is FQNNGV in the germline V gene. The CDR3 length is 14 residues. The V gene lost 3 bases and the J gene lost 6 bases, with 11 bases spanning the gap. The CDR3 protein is CASSLVGGDEKLFF. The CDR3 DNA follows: TGTGCCAGCAGCTTGGTGGGAGGGGATGAAAAACTGTTTTTT.

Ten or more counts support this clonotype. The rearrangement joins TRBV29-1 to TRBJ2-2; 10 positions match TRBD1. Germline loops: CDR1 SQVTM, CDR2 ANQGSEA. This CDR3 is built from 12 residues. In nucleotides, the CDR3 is TGCAGTGGACAGGGGGGAACCGGGGAGCTGTTTTTT. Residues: CSGQGGTGELFF.

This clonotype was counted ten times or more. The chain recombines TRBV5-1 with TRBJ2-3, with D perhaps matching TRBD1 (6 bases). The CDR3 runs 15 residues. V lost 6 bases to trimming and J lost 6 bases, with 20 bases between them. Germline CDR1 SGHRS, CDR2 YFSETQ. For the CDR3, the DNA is TGCGCCAGCACCCCAGGGGACCACCTTAGGGATACGCAGTATTTT. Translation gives CASTPGDHLRDTQYF.

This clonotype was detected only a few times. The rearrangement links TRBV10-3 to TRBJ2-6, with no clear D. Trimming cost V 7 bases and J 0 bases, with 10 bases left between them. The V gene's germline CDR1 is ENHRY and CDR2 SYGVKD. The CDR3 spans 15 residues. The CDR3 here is CAITVQNSGANVLTF. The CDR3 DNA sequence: TGTGCCATCACAGTACAGAACTCTGGGGCCAACGTCCTGACTTTC.

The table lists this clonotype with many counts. The CDR3 DNA reads TGTGCCAGCAGCTTAATCGGAGGGCCTTACAATGAGCAGTTCTTC. Residues: CASSLIGGPYNEQFF. The chain employs TRBV11-3 and TRBJ2-1; weak D call: TRBD2 (6 bases). Germline lookup yields CDR1 SGHNT and CDR2 YENEEA. The CDR3 contains 15 residues. The V end lost 2 bases, the J end lost 4 bases, and 12 bases lay between the germline ends. Using reference TRBV11-3 and TRBJ2-1 for the parts outside the CDR3, the full variable domain is EAGVVQSPRYKIIEKKQPVAFWCNPISGHNTLYWYLQNLGQGPELLIRYENEEAVDDSQLPKDRFSAERLKGVDSTLKIQPAELGDSAVYLCASSLIGGPYNEQFFGPGTRLTVL.

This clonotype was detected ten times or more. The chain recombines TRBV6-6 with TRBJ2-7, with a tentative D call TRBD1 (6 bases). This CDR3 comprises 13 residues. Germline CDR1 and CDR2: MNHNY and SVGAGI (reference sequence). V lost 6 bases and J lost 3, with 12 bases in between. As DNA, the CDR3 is TGTGCCAGCAGCAAGAGGGGGATCTACGAGCAGTACTTC. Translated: CASSKRGIYEQYF.